This is a list of T cell receptor beta chains from one sample in a study of blood T cell repertoires in COVID-19. Method: immunoSEQ multiplex PCR; TCRdb's copy keeps in-frame clones and lacks some. The table lists under 300,000 clones, 65% to 90% of them singletons. The sequenced sample consisted of peripheral blood. These TCRs come from a woman of 80 years or more with active or convalescent COVID-19. CDR3s include the opening cysteine and the closing phenylalanine or tryptophan. Each record gives: V gene, clone size, D gene, J gene, CDR3 protein, CDR3 DNA. D genes are given only for firm matches. The listing skips clone size in some rows; elsewhere it reads once, few, many or a size class.

>TRBV28|.|TRBD1|TRBJ2-1
CASSPQGARSYNEQFF
TGTGCCAGCAGTCCCCAGGGGGCACGAAGCTACAATGAGCAGTTCTTC
>TRBV25-1|.|TRBD2|TRBJ2-1
CASSEGGLAGTYNEQFF
TGTGCCAGCAGTGAAGGCGGACTAGCGGGGACCTACAATGAGCAGTTCTTC
>TRBV29-1|.|.|TRBJ2-7
CSAGDIYEQYF
TGCAGCGCCGGCGACATCTACGAGCAGTACTTC
>TRBV30|.|.|TRBJ1-3
CAWSRTGRGNTIYF
TGTGCCTGGAGTAGGACCGGGAGAGGAAACACCATATATTTT
>TRBV5-5|few|TRBD2|TRBJ2-7
CASSLSSGSYEQYF
TGTGCCAGCAGCTTGTCTAGCGGCTCCTACGAGCAGTACTTC
>TRBV6-7|few|.|TRBJ1-1
CASRDRQGFHTEAFF
TGTGCCAGCAGGGATAGGCAGGGGTTCCACACTGAAGCTTTCTTT
>TRBV7-9|.|TRBD1|TRBJ1-5
CASSLGGQGAEPQHF
TGTGCCAGCAGCTTAGGAGGACAGGGGGCTGAGCCCCAGCATTTT
>TRBV19|.|.|TRBJ1-2
CASSIEGLLGYTF
TGTGCCAGTAGTATCGAGGGTTTGCTTGGCTACACCTTC
>TRBV5-1|.|.|TRBJ1-3
CASSLWTVDVAGNTIYF
TGCGCCAGCAGCTTATGGACAGTTGATGTGGCGGGTAACACCATATATTTT
>TRBV28|once|.|TRBJ2-1
CASSLWSKTYNEQFF
TGTGCCAGCAGTTTATGGAGCAAAACCTACAATGAGCAGTTCTTC